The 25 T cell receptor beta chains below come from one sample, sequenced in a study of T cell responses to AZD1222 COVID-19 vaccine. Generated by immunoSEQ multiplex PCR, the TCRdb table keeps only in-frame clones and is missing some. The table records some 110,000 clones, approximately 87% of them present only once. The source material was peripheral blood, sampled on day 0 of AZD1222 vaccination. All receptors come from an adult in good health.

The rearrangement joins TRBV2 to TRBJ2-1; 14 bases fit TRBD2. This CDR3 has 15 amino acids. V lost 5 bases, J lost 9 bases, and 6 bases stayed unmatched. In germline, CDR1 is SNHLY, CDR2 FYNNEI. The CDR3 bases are TGTGCCAGCAGTCTGGGACTAGCGGGAGAGGGTGAGCAGTTCTTC. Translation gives CASSLGLAGEGEQFF.

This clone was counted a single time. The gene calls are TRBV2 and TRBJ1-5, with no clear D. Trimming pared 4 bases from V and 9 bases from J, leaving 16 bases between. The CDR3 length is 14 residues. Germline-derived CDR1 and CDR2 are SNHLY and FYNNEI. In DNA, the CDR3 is TGTGCCAGCAGTGGGGAGCCCCACGGCCGGCCCCAGCATTTT. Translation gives CASSGEPHGRPQHF.

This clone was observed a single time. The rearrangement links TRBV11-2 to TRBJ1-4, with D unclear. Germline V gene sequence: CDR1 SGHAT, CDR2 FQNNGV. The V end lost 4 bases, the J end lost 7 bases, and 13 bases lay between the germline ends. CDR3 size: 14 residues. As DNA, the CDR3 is TGTGCCAGCAGCTACGGGTCGCTGGGTGAAAAACTGTTTTTT. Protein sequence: CASSYGSLGEKLFF.

CDR3 DNA sequence: TGTGCCAGCAGCCCAGGGGGGGTGAGCGGCGGGAGTCGGTTCTTC. It is translated as CASSPGGVSGGSRFF. J is TRBJ2-1 and V is TRBV28; D assignment may be TRBD1 or TRBD2 (7 bases each). Germline V CDR1 and CDR2: MDHEN, SYDVKM. The CDR3 is 15 amino acids. Trimming left V 6 bases short and J 15 bases short, with 27 bases between.

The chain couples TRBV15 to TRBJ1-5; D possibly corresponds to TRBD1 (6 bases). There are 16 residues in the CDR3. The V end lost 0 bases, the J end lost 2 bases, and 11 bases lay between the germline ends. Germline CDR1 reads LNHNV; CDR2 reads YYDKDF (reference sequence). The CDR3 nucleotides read TGTGCCACCAGCAGAGAGGTACAGGGCGGCAATCAGCCCCAGCATTTT. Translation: CATSREVQGGNQPQHF.

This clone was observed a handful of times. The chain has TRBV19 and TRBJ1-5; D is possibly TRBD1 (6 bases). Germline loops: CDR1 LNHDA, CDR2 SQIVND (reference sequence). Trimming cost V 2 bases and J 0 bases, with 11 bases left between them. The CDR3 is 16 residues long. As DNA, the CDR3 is TGTGCCAGTAGTATAACAGGGCTTTATAGCAATCAGCCCCAGCATTTT. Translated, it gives CASSITGLYSNQPQHF.

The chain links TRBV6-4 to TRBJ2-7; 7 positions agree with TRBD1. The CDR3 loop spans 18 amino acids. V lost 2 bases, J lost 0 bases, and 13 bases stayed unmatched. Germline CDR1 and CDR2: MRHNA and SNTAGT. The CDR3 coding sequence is TGTGCCAGCAGTGACCCAAACCCCCGGGACAGTGCCTCCTACGAGCAGTACTTC. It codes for CASSDPNPRDSASYEQYF.

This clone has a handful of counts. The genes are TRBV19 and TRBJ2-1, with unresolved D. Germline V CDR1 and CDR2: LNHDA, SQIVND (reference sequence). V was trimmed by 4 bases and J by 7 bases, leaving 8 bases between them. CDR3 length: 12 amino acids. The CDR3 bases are TGTGCCAGTAGTACAGGTGGAAATGAGCAGTTCTTC. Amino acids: CASSTGGNEQFF.

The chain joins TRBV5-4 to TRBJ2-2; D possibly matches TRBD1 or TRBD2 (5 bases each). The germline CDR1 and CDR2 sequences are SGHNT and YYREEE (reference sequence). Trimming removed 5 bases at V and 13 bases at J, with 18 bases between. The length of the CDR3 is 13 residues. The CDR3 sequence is CASRTGPESRLFF. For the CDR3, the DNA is TGTGCCAGCAGGACGGGACCCGAAAGTCGGCTGTTTTTT.

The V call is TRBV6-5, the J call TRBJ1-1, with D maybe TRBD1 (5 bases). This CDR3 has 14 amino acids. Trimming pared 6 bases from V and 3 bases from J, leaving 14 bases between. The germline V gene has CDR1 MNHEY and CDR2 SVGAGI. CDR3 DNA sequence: TGTGCCAGCAGGGGGTACGGGGGTTACACTGAAGCTTTCTTT. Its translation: CASRGYGGYTEAFF.

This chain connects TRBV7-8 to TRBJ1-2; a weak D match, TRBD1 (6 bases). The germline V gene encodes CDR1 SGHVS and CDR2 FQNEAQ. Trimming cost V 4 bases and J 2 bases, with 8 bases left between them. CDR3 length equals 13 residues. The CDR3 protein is CASSSTGNYGYTF. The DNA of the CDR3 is TGTGCCAGCAGCTCTACAGGGAACTATGGCTACACCTTC.

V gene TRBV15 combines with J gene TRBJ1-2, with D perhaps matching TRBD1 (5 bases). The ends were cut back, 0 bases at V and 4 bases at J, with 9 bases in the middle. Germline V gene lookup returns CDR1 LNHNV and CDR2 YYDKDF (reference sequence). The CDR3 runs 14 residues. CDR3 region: CATSRDRGGYGYTF. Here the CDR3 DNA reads TGTGCCACCAGCAGAGATCGGGGGGGCTATGGCTACACCTTC.

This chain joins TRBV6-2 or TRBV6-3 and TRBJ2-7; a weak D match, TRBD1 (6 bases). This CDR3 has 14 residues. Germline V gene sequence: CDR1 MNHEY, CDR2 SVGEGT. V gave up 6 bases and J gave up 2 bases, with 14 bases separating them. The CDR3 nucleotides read TGTGCCAGCAGCCACCGGAACAGGGCCTACGAGCAGTACTTC. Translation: CASSHRNRAYEQYF.

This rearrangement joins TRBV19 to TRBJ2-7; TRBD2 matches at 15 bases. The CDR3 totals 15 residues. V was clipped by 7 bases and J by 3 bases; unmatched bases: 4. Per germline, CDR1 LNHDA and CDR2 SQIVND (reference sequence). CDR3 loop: CASTPGLAGGYEQYF. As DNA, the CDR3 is TGTGCCAGTACCCCGGGACTAGCGGGAGGCTACGAGCAGTACTTC.

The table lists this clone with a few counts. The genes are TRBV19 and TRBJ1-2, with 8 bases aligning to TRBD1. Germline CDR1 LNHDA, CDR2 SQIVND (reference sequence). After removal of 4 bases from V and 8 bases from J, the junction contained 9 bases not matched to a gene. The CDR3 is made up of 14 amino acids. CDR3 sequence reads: CASSTRDRPGGYTF. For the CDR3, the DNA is TGTGCCAGTAGTACCAGGGACAGGCCTGGAGGCTACACCTTC.

The CDR3 is CARSCRGLAAWNEQFF. Here the CDR3 DNA reads TGTGCCAGAAGCTGCAGGGGACTAGCGGCCTGGAATGAGCAGTTCTTC. The V and J genes are TRBV5-3 and TRBJ2-1, with 11 bases aligning to TRBD2. TRBV5-3 is marked as an open reading frame, function uncertain. The V segment lost 3 bases and the J segment 7 bases; nucleotides outside the gene matches: 9. The CDR3 length is 16 residues.

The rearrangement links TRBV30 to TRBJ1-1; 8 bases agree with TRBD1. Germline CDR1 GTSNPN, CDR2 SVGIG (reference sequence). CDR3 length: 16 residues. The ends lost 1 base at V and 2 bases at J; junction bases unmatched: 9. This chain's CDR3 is CAWSGVTGADNTEAFF. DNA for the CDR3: TGTGCCTGGAGTGGGGTGACAGGGGCGGATAACACTGAAGCTTTCTTT.

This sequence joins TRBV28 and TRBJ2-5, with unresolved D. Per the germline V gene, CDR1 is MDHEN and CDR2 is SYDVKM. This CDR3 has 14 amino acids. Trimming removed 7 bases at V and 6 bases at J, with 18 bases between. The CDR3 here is CASISSLPPQTQYF. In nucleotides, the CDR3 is TGTGCCAGCATCAGCTCTCTCCCTCCACAGACCCAGTACTTC.

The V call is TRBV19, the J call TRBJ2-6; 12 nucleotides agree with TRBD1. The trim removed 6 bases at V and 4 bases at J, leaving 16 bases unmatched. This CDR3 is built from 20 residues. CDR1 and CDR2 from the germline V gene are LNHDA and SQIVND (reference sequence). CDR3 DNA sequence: TGTGCCAGTAGCCGTCCTATCGGGACAGGGGGCGCAGGAGGGGCCAACGTCCTGACTTTC. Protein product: CASSRPIGTGGAGGANVLTF.

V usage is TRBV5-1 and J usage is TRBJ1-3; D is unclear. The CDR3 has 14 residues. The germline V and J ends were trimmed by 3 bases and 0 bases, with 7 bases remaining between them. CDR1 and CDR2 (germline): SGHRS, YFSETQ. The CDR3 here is CASSSSSSGNTIYF. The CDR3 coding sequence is TGCGCCAGCAGCTCCTCCTCCTCTGGAAACACCATATATTTT.

The CDR3: CASSIGIETQYF. The CDR3 bases are TGTGCCAGTAGTATCGGAATAGAGACCCAGTACTTC. This chain uses TRBV19 with TRBJ2-5; no clear D gene. Germline V lookup: CDR1 LNHDA, CDR2 SQIVND (reference sequence). V was cut by 3 bases and J by 4 bases, with 6 bases left in between. This CDR3 has 12 amino acids. The whole variable domain, filled in from reference TRBV19 and TRBJ2-5, reads DGGITQSPKYLFRKEGQNVTLSCEQNLNHDAMYWYRQDPGQGLRLIYYSQIVNDFQKGDIAEGYSVSREKKESFPLTVTSAQKNPTAFYLCASSIGIETQYFGPGTRLLVL.

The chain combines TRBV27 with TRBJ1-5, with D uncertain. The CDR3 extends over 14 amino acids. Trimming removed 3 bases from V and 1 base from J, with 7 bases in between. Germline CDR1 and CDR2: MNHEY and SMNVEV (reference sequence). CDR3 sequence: CASSFQGSNQPQHF. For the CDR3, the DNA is TGTGCCAGCAGTTTCCAAGGGAGCAATCAGCCCCAGCATTTT.

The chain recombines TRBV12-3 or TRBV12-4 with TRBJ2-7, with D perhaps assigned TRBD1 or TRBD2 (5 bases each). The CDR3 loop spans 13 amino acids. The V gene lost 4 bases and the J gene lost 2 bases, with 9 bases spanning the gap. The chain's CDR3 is CASSSGTPYEQYF. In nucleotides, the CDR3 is TGTGCCAGCAGTTCCGGGACGCCCTACGAGCAGTACTTC.

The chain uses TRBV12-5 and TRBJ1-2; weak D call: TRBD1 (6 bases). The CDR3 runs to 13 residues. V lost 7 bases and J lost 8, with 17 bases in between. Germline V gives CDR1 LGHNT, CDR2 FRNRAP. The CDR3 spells CASVTMGARGYTF. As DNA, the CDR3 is TGTGCTAGTGTTACCATGGGGGCTCGCGGCTACACCTTC.

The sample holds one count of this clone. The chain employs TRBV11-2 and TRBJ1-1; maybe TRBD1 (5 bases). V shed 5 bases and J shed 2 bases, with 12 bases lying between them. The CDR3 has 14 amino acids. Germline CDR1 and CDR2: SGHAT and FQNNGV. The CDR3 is CASSTGPANTEAFF. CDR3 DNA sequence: TGTGCCAGCAGCACGGGACCGGCAAACACTGAAGCTTTCTTT. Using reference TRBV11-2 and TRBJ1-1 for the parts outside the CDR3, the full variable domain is EAGVAQSPRYKIIEKRQSVAFWCNPISGHATLYWYQQILGQGPKLLIQFQNNGVVDDSQLPKDRFSAERLKGVDSTLKIQPAKLEDSAVYLCASSTGPANTEAFFGQGTRLTVV.